The rows below give T cell receptor beta chains drawn from one sample of a study of a mutant IDH1 vaccine in newly diagnosed glioma. These receptors' targets are unknown. Sequencing used immunoSEQ multiplex PCR; TCRdb keeps in-frame clones, though not all of them. This table has around 54,000 clones, about nine tenths appearing once. Sample: PBMCs, taken from a glioma patient whose treatment included an IDH1 peptide vaccine. The receptor set was obtained from a man aged 35 to 55 with glioma. Both conserved end residues are part of each CDR3. D genes are given only for firm matches. For some rows the clone size is stated as once, few or many, or as a class when expanded; others skip it.

v_gene	j_gene	d_gene	abundance	CDR3aa	CDR3nt
TRBV19	TRBJ2-2	TRBD2	-	CASSIDLVSGRRDTGELFF	TGTGCCAGTAGTATAGATCTCGTTAGCGGGAGGAGAGACACCGGGGAGCTGTTTTTT
TRBV19	TRBJ1-3	-	-	CASTIMPGPISGNTIYF	TGTGCCAGTACCATTATGCCGGGACCAATCTCTGGAAACACCATATATTTT
TRBV9	TRBJ1-1	TRBD1	-	CASSSRDRNTEAFF	TGTGCCAGCAGCTCCCGGGACAGAAACACTGAAGCTTTCTTT
TRBV1	TRBJ2-7	-	-	CTSSPRTLAGGPREQYF	TGCACCAGCAGCCCCCGAACCCTAGCGGGAGGGCCCCGGGAGCAGTACTTC
TRBV6-1	TRBJ2-7	-	-	CASTLHYEQYF	TGTGCCAGCACTTTACACTACGAGCAGTACTTC
TRBV6-5	TRBJ2-2	TRBD1	-	CASSSDRGPTGELFF	TGTGCCAGCAGCTCTGACAGGGGTCCCACCGGGGAGCTGTTTTTT
TRBV18	TRBJ2-1	TRBD2	-	CASSPGTSASEQFF	TGTGCCAGCTCACCAGGGACTAGCGCGTCTGAGCAGTTCTTC
TRBV19	TRBJ1-4	-	few	CASSISSQFEKLFF	TGTGCCAGTAGTATAAGCAGTCAATTTGAAAAACTGTTTTTT
TRBV15	TRBJ2-4	TRBD1	-	CATSRGWGQGADIQYF	TGTGCCACCAGCAGAGGTTGGGGACAGGGGGCTGACATTCAGTACTTC
TRBV18	TRBJ1-4	TRBD1	-	CASSWDRGRDEKLFF	TGTGCCAGCTCGTGGGACAGGGGGCGAGACGAAAAACTGTTTTTT
TRBV7-7	TRBJ2-2	-	-	CAGGEVPNTGELFF	TGTGCCGGAGGGGAGGTCCCGAACACCGGGGAGCTGTTTTTT
TRBV4-1	TRBJ1-1	-	-	CASSHLGRNEAFF	TGCGCCAGCAGCCATCTAGGACGGAATGAAGCTTTCTTT
TRBV10-3	TRBJ2-5	-	-	CAISEISGQETQYF	TGTGCCATCAGTGAAATAAGTGGACAAGAGACCCAGTACTTC
TRBV6-5	TRBJ1-2	-	-	CASSYSRQTNYGYTF	TGTGCCAGCAGTTACTCGAGGCAGACGAACTATGGCTACACCTTC
TRBV7-2	TRBJ2-5	-	-	CASGVQETQYF	TGTGCCTCGGGGGTCCAAGAGACCCAGTACTTC
TRBV6-1	TRBJ1-1	-	-	CASSEDWRNTEAFF	TGTGCCAGCAGTGAAGACTGGAGGAACACTGAAGCTTTCTTT
TRBV15	TRBJ2-1	-	few	CATSRDPRGNEQFF	TGTGCCACCAGCAGAGATCCAAGAGGCAATGAGCAGTTCTTC
TRBV7-2	TRBJ2-7	-	-	CASSRLDEQYF	TGTGCCAGCAGCCGCCTCGACGAGCAGTACTTC
TRBV19	TRBJ2-7	-	-	CASSIQGSHEQYF	TGTGCCAGTAGTATACAGGGGTCCCACGAGCAGTACTTC
TRBV4-1	TRBJ2-5	-	-	CASSQDRGGGRQETQYF	TGCGCCAGCAGCCAAGATCGGGGTGGGGGACGGCAAGAGACCCAGTACTTC
TRBV21-1	TRBJ2-2	-	once	CASSKWVRGIPGELFF	TGTGCCAGCAGCAAATGGGTTCGGGGGATTCCCGGGGAGCTGTTTTTT
TRBV6-1	TRBJ2-1	TRBD2	-	CASSDTVTSGTYNEQFF	TGTGCCAGCAGTGATACGGTGACTAGCGGGACCTACAATGAGCAGTTCTTC
TRBV9	TRBJ1-1	TRBD1	-	CASSVAGTGTEAFF	TGTGCCAGCAGCGTAGCGGGGACAGGGACTGAAGCTTTCTTT
TRBV6-1	TRBJ1-4	-	-	CASSEARGINNEKLFF	TGTGCCAGCAGTGAAGCGCGAGGGATTAATAATGAAAAACTGTTTTTT
TRBV6-6	TRBJ1-5	-	-	CASSFEGQNQPQHF	TGTGCCAGCAGTTTCGAAGGACAGAATCAGCCCCAGCATTTT
TRBV9	TRBJ2-5	TRBD2	few	CASSPQPREVETQYF	TGTGCCAGCAGCCCCCAACCGCGGGAGGTTGAGACCCAGTACTTC
TRBV19	TRBJ1-1	-	medium-sized	CASTPFRAGNTEAFF	TGTGCCAGCACCCCTTTCAGGGCGGGGAACACTGAAGCTTTCTTT
TRBV6-1	TRBJ2-1	TRBD2	-	CASLSGTIYNEQFF	TGTGCCAGTTTATCCGGGACTATATACAATGAGCAGTTCTTC
TRBV27	TRBJ1-2	-	few	CASSLGRFPGSYTF	TGTGCCAGCAGTTTAGGGCGCTTCCCCGGGAGCTACACCTTC
TRBV27	TRBJ2-3	TRBD1	-	CASSRGTGALDTQYF	TGTGCCAGCAGCAGAGGGACAGGGGCTTTAGATACGCAGTATTTT
TRBV29-1	TRBJ2-7	-	-	CSVEQGSYEQYF	TGCAGCGTTGAACAGGGCTCCTACGAGCAGTACTTC
TRBV5-1	TRBJ2-1	TRBD2	-	CASSPGASGTSSYNEQFF	TGCGCCAGCAGCCCCGGGGCTAGCGGAACCTCCTCCTACAATGAGCAGTTCTTC
TRBV27	TRBJ1-2	TRBD1	-	CASSLTGGLGGYTF	TGTGCCAGCAGTTTGACAGGGGGCTTGGGTGGCTACACCTTC
TRBV6-5	TRBJ2-7	-	-	CASSYSNPGTYEQYF	TGTGCCAGCAGTTACTCGAATCCCGGGACGTACGAGCAGTACTTC
TRBV7-9	TRBJ1-5	-	-	CASSLAGGSNQPQHF	TGTGCCAGCAGCTTAGCGGGAGGCAGCAATCAGCCCCAGCATTTT
TRBV5-4	TRBJ2-1	-	-	CASSLGREPYNEQFF	TGTGCCAGCAGCTTAGGCAGGGAACCCTACAATGAGCAGTTCTTC
TRBV5-8	TRBJ2-7	TRBD2	-	CASSSGTGTGTSGSEQYF	TGTGCCAGCAGCTCCGGGACAGGGACCGGGACTAGCGGGAGCGAGCAGTACTTC
TRBV5-1	TRBJ2-1	TRBD1	-	CASSDRANEQFF	TGCGCCAGCAGTGACAGGGCCAATGAGCAGTTCTTC
TRBV18	TRBJ2-7	-	-	CASSPSSQGSEQYF	TGTGCCAGCTCACCTTCCTCACAGGGCTCCGAGCAGTACTTC
TRBV20-1	TRBJ1-2	-	-	CSARDYGYTF	TGCAGTGCTAGGGACTATGGCTACACCTTC
TRBV7-7	TRBJ2-1	-	-	CASSLGPVREQFF	TGTGCTAGCAGCTTAGGTCCAGTCCGTGAGCAGTTCTTC
TRBV21-1	TRBJ2-3	-	-	CASSKGHRTDTQYF	TGTGCCAGCAGCAAAGGGCACCGCACAGATACGCAGTATTTT
TRBV4-1	TRBJ1-1	-	-	CASSQPVKNTEAFF	TGCGCCAGCAGCCAACCAGTCAAGAACACTGAAGCTTTCTTT
TRBV11-2	TRBJ1-4	-	-	CASSLQGGEKLFF	TGTGCCAGCAGCTTACAGGGTGGGGAAAAACTGTTTTTT
TRBV4-1	TRBJ2-5	-	-	CASSQGGPPQETQYF	TGCGCCAGCAGCCAGGGCGGACCACCGCAAGAGACCCAGTACTTC
TRBV15	TRBJ2-7	TRBD1	once	CATSDDRGLRYEQYF	TGTGCCACCAGCGACGACAGGGGTCTTCGCTACGAGCAGTACTTC
TRBV9	TRBJ1-5	-	-	CASSESAVKDQPQHF	TGTGCCAGCAGCGAGTCCGCGGTGAAAGATCAGCCCCAGCATTTT
TRBV6-1	TRBJ1-5	-	few	CASRKLQALDQPQHF	TGTGCCAGCAGAAAATTGCAGGCGCTTGATCAGCCCCAGCATTTT
TRBV5-1	TRBJ2-3	-	-	CASYEGGRGDTQYF	TGCGCCAGCTACGAGGGGGGGAGAGGTGATACGCAGTATTTT
TRBV7-3	TRBJ2-7	TRBD2	-	CASSLQAGGAYEQYF	TGTGCCAGCAGCTTACAAGCGGGGGGTGCCTACGAGCAGTACTTC
TRBV2	TRBJ1-5	-	once	CASAGPQGDNQPQHF	TGTGCCAGCGCCGGCCCCCAGGGCGACAATCAGCCCCAGCATTTT
TRBV27	TRBJ2-4	-	once	CASSLSAGSDIQYF	TGTGCCAGCAGTTTATCTGCAGGGTCGGACATTCAGTACTTC
TRBV5-4	TRBJ2-3	-	-	CASSRRAGATDTQYF	TGTGCCAGCAGCCGTCGGGCAGGCGCCACAGATACGCAGTATTTT
TRBV19	TRBJ2-3	TRBD2	few	CARGLPSGRDTQYF	TGTGCCAGAGGCCTCCCTAGCGGGCGAGATACGCAGTATTTT
TRBV5-8	TRBJ1-1	-	-	CASSLPGVPPTEAFF	TGTGCCAGCAGCTTGCCGGGGGTGCCCCCCACTGAAGCTTTCTTT
TRBV19	TRBJ2-7	TRBD1	-	CASSRGQNHEQYF	TGTGCCAGTAGTCGGGGACAGAACCACGAGCAGTACTTC
TRBV10-3	TRBJ2-7	-	-	CATADGTWNEQYF	TGTGCCACCGCCGACGGGACCTGGAACGAGCAGTACTTC
TRBV6-5	TRBJ1-1	TRBD1	-	CASSYSGQKEAFF	TGTGCCAGCAGTTACTCGGGACAGAAAGAAGCTTTCTTT
TRBV6-5	TRBJ1-1	-	-	CASSYSGGGVTEAFF	TGTGCCAGCAGTTACTCTGGGGGAGGCGTCACTGAAGCTTTCTTT
TRBV6-5	TRBJ2-7	TRBD1	-	CASSADRPAYEQYF	TGTGCCAGCAGTGCGGACAGGCCAGCCTACGAGCAGTACTTC